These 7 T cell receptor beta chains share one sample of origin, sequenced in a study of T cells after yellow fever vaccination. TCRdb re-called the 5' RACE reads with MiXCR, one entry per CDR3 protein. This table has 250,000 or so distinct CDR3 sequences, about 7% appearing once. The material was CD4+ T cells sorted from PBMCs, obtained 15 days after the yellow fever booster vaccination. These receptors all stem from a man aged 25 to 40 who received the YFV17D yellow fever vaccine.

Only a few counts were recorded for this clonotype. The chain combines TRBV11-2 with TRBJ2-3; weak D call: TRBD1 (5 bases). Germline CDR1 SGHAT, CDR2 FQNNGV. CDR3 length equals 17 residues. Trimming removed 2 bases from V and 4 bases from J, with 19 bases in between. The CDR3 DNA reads TGTGCCAGCAGCTTACATTCTAAGGGGCGAAAGGCAGATACGCAGTATTTT. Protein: CASSLHSKGRKADTQYF. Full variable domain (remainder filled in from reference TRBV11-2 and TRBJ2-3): EAGVAQSPRYKIIEKRQSVAFWCNPISGHATLYWYQQILGQGPKLLIQFQNNGVVDDSQLPKDRFSAERLKGVDSTLKIQPAKLEDSAVYLCASSLHSKGRKADTQYFGPGTRLTVL.

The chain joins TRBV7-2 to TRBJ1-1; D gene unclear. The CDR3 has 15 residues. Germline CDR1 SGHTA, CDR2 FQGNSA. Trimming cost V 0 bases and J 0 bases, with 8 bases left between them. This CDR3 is CASSLAARLNTEAFF. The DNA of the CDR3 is TGTGCCAGCAGCTTAGCGGCCAGGTTGAACACTGAAGCTTTCTTT.

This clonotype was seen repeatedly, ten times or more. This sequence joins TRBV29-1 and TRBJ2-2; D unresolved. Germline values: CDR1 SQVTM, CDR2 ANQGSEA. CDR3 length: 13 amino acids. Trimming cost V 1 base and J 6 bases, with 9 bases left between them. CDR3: CSVEGTAAGELFF. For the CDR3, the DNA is TGCAGCGTTGAAGGGACGGCCGCCGGGGAGCTGTTTTTT.

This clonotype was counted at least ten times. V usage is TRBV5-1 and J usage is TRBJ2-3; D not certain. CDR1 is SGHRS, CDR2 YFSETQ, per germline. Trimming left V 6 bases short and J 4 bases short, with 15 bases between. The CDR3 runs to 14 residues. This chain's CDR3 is CASKASNLADTQYF. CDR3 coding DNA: TGCGCCAGCAAGGCATCAAATTTGGCAGATACGCAGTATTTT.

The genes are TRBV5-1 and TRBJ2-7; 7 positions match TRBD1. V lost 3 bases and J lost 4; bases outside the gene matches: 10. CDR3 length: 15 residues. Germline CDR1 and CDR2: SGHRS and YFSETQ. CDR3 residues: CASSSRTGDPYEQYF. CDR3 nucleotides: TGCGCCAGCAGCTCCCGGACAGGAGATCCATACGAGCAGTACTTC.

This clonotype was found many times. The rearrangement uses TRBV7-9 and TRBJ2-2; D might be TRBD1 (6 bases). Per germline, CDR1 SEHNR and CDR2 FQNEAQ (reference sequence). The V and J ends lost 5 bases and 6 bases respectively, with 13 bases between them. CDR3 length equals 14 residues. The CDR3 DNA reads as TGTGCCAGCAGCCCAGGGGTGAGAGCCGGGGAGCTGTTTTTT. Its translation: CASSPGVRAGELFF.

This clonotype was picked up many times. CDR3 DNA: TGTGCCAGCAGCAACGGACACACAGATACGCAGTATTTT. Translation gives CASSNGHTDTQYF. The chain uses TRBV7-2 and TRBJ2-3, with TRBD1 as a possible D gene (5 bases). V lost 5 bases, J lost 2 bases, and 8 bases lay in between. The germline V gene encodes CDR1 SGHTA and CDR2 FQGNSA. The CDR3 extends over 13 amino acids.